What follows describes a single T cell receptor beta chain. The sample is drawn from a study of T-cell memory formation after mild COVID-19. One entry per CDR3 protein results from TCRdb running MiXCR on the 5' RACE reads. The sample yields fewer than 350,000 distinct CDR3 sequences, around a sixth seen once. Germline trimming cut 5 bases from V and 8 bases from J; bases unmatched to any gene: 9. The CDR3 is made up of 14 amino acids. Germline lookup yields CDR1 SGHTA and CDR2 FQGNSA. V gene TRBV7-2 combines with J gene TRBJ2-3; TRBD1 matches 8 bases. This clonotype was sampled from a man aged 18 to 30 who had mild COVID-19 (a few samples of this study predate the infection). Cell type and time point are not known. Sequenced: PBMCs or a T cell subset sorted from them (not recorded which). The CDR3 is CASSRGQGRGTQYF. The CDR3 DNA is TGTGCCAGCAGCCGAGGACAGGGAAGGGGTACGCAGTATTTT.